The T cell receptor (beta chain) described here comes from a study of blood T cell repertoires in COVID-19 (dated by TCRdb to 2020 to 2021). Notes on the research overall: Samples covering the acute and convalescent phases of COVID-19 were provided by collaborators in the United States, Italy and Spain. The material from the prospective study consisted of cDNA or gDNA derived from T cells, B-cell-depleted T cells, or PBMCs. Subjects who had been exposed to COVID-19, were actively infected with it, or had recovered from it provided the deeply sampled blood TCRbeta repertoires that made up the dataset. The repertoires were made available in a free public database intended to serve as a resource for research on the immune response to SARS-CoV-2. Samples came from the ongoing ImmuneRACE study (first 160 participants) plus 1,254 subjects from 6 global collaborators. The sample metadata nearly always contained a de-identified subject ID, COVID-19 status, age in years and sex. Where available, HLA class I and class II types were taken from metadata supplied by the sample provider and were not determined by assay-based typing.

V is pared back by 2 bases and J by 3 bases, with 8 bases lying between the germline termini. Inclusive of the bounding cysteine and phenylalanine, the CDR3 is 14 residues long. The CDR3 DNA has 42 bases and is translated from base 1. Based on the germline V gene (reference sequence), the CDR1 and CDR2 sequences are MNHNY and SVGAGI. Points the paper makes about the study in general: How much clinical and demographic metadata was included differed by source and by participant, and the metadata was provided uncurated.

TCRbeta CDR3 regions were amplified from genomic DNA using the immunoSEQ Assay, a bias-controlled multiplex PCR. Concerning the study's data processing: The number of nucleated cells in each sample was estimated by amplification of reference gene primers within the assay. To quantify the absolute abundance of each unique TCRbeta CDR3 rearrangement, sequence reads were collapsed and filtered. Productive Simpson clonality was computed per sample as the square root of Simpson's diversity index over productive rearrangements. This is the immuneACCESS table as TCRdb keeps it, with only in-frame sequences that have V and J called. A part of the clones is gone; compared with another copy, unresolved V genes explain less than half, and the rest is unexplained. V, J and clone size derive from that table, while D and trimming were established from the DNA sequence. Across this sample there are around 83,000 clones, with 70% to 90% seen only once. The ten biggest clones cover about 14% of the sample.

The collaborating institutions used their own protocols to collect whole blood in K2EDTA tubes. For TCRbeta analysis, collaborators shipped samples in one of three forms: frozen whole blood, isolated PBMCs, or DNA extracted from either of those sample types. This clone has a handful of counts. Its target antigen remains unknown. No base qualities exist here, and no much larger clone lies one base off it. The clonotype comes from a woman in her seventies with acute or convalescent COVID-19. The V gene is TRBV6-6 and the J gene is TRBJ1-3; the D gene is unclear. The source material was peripheral blood. CDR3 reads: CASSYGGVGNTIYF. In nucleotides, the sequence is TGTGCCAGCAGTTACGGCGGGGTTGGAAACACCATATATTTT.